This TCR beta chain comes out of a study of blood T cell repertoires in COVID-19. Study-level background: Acute and convalescent COVID-19 samples came from the United States, Italy and Spain. PBMCs, B-cell-depleted T cells, or T cells provided the cDNA or gDNA that made up the material.

Per the original methods: Reference gene primer amplification gave estimated nucleated cell counts. Method: immunoSEQ multiplex PCR; TCRdb's copy keeps in-frame clones and lacks some. V, J and clone size derive from that table, while D and trimming were established from the DNA sequence. The data show about 95,000 clones, around 86% seen once. V shed 6 bases, J shed 4 bases, and the junction held 4 bases outside the gene matches. Germline V gene data show CDR1 as MRHNA and CDR2 as SNTAGT. The CDR3 consists of 15 residues. This clone was seen a few times. The TCR was taken from a man between 60 and 75 years old with COVID-19, enrolled during active disease. Sample: peripheral blood. The V gene is TRBV6-4, the J gene TRBJ2-3, with TRBD2 identical over 13 bases. The CDR3 here is CASRRTSGSSDTQYF. CDR3 nucleotides: TGTGCCAGCAGACGGACTAGCGGGAGTTCAGATACGCAGTATTTT.